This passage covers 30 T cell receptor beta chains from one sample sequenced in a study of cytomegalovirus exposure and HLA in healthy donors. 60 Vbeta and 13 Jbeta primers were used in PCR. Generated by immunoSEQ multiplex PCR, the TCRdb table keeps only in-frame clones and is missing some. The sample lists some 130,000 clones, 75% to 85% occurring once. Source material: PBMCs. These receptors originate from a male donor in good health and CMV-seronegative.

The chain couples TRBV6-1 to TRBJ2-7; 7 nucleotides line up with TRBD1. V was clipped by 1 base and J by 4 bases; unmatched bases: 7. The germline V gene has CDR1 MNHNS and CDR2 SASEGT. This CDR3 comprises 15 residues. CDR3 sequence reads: CASSEEVTGIYEQYF. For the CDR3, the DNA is TGTGCCAGCAGTGAAGAGGTGACAGGGATTTACGAGCAGTACTTC.

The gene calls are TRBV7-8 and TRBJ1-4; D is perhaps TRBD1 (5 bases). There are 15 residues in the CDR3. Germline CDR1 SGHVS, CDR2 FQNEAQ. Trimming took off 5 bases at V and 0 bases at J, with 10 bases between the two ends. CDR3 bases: TGTGCCAGCAGCGTCGACAGTTCAACTAATGAAAAACTGTTTTTT. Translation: CASSVDSSTNEKLFF.

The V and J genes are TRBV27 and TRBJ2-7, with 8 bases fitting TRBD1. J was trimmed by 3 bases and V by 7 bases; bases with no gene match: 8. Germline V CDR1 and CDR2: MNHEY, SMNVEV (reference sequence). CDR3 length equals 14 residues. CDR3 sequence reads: CASTSGQGGYEQYF. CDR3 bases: TGTGCCAGCACCTCCGGACAGGGTGGCTACGAGCAGTACTTC.

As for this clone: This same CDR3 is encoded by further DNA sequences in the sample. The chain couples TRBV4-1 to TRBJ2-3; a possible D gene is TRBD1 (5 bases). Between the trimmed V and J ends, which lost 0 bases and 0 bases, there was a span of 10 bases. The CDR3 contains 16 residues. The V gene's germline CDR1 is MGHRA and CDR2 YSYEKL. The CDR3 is CASSQDKGASTDTQYF. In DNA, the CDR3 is TGCGCCAGCAGCCAAGACAAAGGGGCGAGCACAGATACGCAGTATTTT.

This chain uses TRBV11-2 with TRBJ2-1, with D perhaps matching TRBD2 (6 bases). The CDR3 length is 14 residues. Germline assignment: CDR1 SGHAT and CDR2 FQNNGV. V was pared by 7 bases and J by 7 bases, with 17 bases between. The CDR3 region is CASILLLGGNEQFF. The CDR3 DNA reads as TGTGCCAGCATCCTTCTCCTGGGGGGAAATGAGCAGTTCTTC.

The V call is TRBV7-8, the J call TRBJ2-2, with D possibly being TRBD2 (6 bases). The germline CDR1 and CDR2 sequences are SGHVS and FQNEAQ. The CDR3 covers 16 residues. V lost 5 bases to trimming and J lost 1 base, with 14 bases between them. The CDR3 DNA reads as TGTGCCAGCAGCACGATCGGGGGACGGAACACCGGGGAGCTGTTTTTT. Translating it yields CASSTIGGRNTGELFF.

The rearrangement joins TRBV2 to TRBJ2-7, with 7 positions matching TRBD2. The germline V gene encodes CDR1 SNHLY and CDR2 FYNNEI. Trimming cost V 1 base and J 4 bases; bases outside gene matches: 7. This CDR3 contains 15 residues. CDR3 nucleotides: TGTGCCAGCAGTGAAGGGACTAGTGAGGCATACGAGCAGTACTTC. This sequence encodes CASSEGTSEAYEQYF. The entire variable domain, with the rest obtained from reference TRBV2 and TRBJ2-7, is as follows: EPEVTQTPSHQVTQMGQEVILRCVPISNHLYFYWYRQILGQKVEFLVSFYNNEISEKSEIFDDQFSVERPDGSNFTLKIRSTKLEDSAMYFCASSEGTSEAYEQYFGPGTRLTVT.

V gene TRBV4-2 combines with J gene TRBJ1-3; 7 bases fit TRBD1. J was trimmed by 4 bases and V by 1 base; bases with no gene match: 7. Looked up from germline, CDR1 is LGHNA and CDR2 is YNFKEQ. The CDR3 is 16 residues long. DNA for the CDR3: TGTGCCAGCAGCCAAGCCGACAGGGTAGACGGAAACACCATATATTTT. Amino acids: CASSQADRVDGNTIYF.

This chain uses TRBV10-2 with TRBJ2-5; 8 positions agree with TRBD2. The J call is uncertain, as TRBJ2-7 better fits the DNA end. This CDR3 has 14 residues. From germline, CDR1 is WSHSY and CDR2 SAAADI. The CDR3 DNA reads TGCGCCAGCAGTACCCCGGGGGGGGTCTACGAGCAGTACTTC. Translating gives CASSTPGGVYEQYF.

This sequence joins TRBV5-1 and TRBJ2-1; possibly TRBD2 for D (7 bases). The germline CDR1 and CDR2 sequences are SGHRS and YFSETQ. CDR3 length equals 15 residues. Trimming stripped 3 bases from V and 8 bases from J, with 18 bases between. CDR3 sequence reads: CASSSAGEGTDEQFF. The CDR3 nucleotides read TGCGCCAGCAGCTCAGCAGGGGAGGGTACCGATGAGCAGTTCTTC.

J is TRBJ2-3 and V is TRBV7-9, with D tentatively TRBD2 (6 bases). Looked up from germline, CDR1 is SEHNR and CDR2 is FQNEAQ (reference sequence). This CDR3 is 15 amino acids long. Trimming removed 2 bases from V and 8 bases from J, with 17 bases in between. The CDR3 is CASSLRSTGEATQYF. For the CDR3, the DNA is TGTGCCAGCAGCTTAAGGAGTACGGGGGAGGCTACGCAGTATTTT.

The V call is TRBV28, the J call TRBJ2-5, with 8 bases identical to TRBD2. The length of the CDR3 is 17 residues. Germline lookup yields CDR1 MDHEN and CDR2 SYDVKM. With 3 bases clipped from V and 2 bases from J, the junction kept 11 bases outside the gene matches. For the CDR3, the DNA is TGTGCCAGCAGTTTTTTGGCGGGGGGTATCCCACAAGAGACCCAGTACTTC. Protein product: CASSFLAGGIPQETQYF.

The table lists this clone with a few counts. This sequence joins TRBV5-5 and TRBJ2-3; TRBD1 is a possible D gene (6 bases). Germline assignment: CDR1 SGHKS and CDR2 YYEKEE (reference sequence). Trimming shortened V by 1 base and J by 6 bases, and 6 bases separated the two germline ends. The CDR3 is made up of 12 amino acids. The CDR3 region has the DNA TGTGCCAGCAGCTTGCAGGGGGATACGCAGTATTTT. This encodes CASSLQGDTQYF.

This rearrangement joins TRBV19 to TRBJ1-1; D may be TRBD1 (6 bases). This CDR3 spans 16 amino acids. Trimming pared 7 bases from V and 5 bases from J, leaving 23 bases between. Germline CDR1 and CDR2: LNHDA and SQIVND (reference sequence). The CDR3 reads CASKLEGRGGWTEAFF. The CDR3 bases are TGTGCCAGTAAGTTAGAGGGGCGAGGGGGTTGGACTGAAGCTTTCTTT.

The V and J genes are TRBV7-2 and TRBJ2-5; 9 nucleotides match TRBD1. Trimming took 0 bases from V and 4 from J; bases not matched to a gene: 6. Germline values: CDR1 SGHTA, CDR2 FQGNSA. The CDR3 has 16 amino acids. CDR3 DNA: TGTGCCAGCAGCTTAGCGGGGACAGGGTTACGAGAGACCCAGTACTTC. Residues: CASSLAGTGLRETQYF. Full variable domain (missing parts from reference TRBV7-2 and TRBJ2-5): GAGVSQSPSNKVTEKGKDVELRCDPISGHTALYWYRQSLGQGLEFLIYFQGNSAPDKSGLPSDRFSAERTGGSVSTLTIQRTQQEDSAVYLCASSLAGTGLRETQYFGPGTRLLVL.

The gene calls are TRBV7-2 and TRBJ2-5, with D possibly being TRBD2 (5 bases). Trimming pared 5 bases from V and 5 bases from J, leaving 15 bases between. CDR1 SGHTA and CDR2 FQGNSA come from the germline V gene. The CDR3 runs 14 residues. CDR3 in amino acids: CASSPTSGYETQYF. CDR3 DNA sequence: TGTGCCAGCAGCCCTACCTCGGGATACGAGACCCAGTACTTC.

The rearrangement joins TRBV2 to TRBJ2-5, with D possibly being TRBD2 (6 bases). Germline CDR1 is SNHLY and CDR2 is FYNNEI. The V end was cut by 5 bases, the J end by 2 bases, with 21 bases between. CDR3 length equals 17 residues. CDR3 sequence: CASSSRVLGGLQETQYF. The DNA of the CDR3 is TGTGCCAGCAGTAGCCGGGTCCTGGGGGGTCTTCAAGAGACCCAGTACTTC.

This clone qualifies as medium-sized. This chain's CDR3 is CASSPRLAGEAYEQYF. Here the CDR3 DNA reads TGTGCCAGCAGTCCTAGACTAGCGGGGGAGGCTTACGAGCAGTACTTC. The chain is built from TRBV28 and TRBJ2-7; TRBD2 matches 12 bases. The CDR3 runs 16 residues. Trimming removed 5 bases from V and 4 bases from J; junction bases left unmatched: 9. CDR1 MDHEN and CDR2 SYDVKM come from the germline V gene.

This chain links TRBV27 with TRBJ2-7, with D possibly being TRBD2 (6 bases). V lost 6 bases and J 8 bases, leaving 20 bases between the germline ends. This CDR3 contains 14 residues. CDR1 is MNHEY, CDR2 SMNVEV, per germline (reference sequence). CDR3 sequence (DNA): TGTGCCAGCAGCATAAGGGCCCCCGGCGGGAAGCAGTACTTC. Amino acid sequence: CASSIRAPGGKQYF.

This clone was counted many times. CDR3 nucleotides: TGTGCCAGCAGCCCCCAGACAGGTCGTGAAGCTTTCTTT. It is translated as CASSPQTGREAFF. This rearrangement joins TRBV7-2 to TRBJ1-1, with a tentative D call TRBD1 (6 bases). CDR1 SGHTA and CDR2 FQGNSA come from the germline V gene. Trimming stripped 5 bases from V and 7 bases from J, with 14 bases between. The CDR3 runs to 13 residues.

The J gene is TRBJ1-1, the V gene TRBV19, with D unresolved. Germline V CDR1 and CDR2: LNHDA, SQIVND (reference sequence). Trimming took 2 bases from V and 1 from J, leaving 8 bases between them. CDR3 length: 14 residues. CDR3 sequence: CASSIMEGNTEAFF. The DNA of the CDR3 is TGTGCCAGTAGTATAATGGAGGGGAACACTGAAGCTTTCTTT.

The CDR3 here is CASSLKGYSGGITDTQYF. CDR3 coding DNA: TGTGCCAGCAGCTTAAAGGGGTATAGCGGGGGAATCACAGATACGCAGTATTTT. V gene TRBV7-3 combines with J gene TRBJ2-3, with 9 positions matching TRBD2. This CDR3 has 18 amino acids. Germline V lookup: CDR1 SGHTA, CDR2 FQGTGA. The V gene end was trimmed by 1 base and the J gene end by 2 bases; junction bases not matched to a gene: 10.

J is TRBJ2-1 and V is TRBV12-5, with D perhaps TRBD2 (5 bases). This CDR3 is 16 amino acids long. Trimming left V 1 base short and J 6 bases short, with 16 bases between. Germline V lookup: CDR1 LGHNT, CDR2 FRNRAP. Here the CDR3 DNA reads TGTGCTAGTGGTTTGGCGACTACTTATTCCGTCAATGAGCAGTTCTTC. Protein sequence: CASGLATTYSVNEQFF.

This chain's CDR3 is CASSRPGLDQETQYF. The CDR3 nucleotides read TGTGCCAGCAGCCGACCGGGACTGGACCAAGAGACCCAGTACTTC. The chain employs TRBV7-9 and TRBJ2-5, with a possible D match to TRBD2 (6 bases). Germline V gene data show CDR1 as SEHNR and CDR2 as FQNEAQ (reference sequence). Between the trimmed V and J ends, which lost 5 bases and 0 bases, there was a span of 13 bases. The CDR3 spans 15 residues. Complete variable domain (other parts from reference TRBV7-9 and TRBJ2-5): DTGVSQNPRHKITKRGQNVTFRCDPISEHNRLYWYRQTLGQGPEFLTYFQNEAQLEKSRLLSDRFSAERPKGSFSTLEIQRTEQGDSAMYLCASSRPGLDQETQYFGPGTRLLVL.

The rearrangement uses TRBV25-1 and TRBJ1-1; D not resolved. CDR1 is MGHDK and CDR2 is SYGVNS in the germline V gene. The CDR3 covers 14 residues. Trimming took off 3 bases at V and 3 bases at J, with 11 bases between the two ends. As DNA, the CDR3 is TGTGCCAGCAGTGAGGGCAGTATAGACACTGAAGCTTTCTTT. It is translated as CASSEGSIDTEAFF. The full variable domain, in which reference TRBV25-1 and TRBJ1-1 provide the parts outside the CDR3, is EADIYQTPRYLVIGTGKKITLECSQTMGHDKMYWYQQDPGMELHLIHYSYGVNSTEKGDLSSESTVSRIRTEHFPLTLESARPSHTSQYLCASSEGSIDTEAFFGQGTRLTVV.

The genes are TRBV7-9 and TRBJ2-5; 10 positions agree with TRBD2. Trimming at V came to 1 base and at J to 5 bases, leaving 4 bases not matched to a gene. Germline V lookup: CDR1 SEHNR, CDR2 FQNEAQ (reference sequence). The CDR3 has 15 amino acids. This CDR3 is CASSLGAGGLETQYF. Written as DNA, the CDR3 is TGTGCCAGCAGCTTAGGAGCGGGGGGGCTGGAGACCCAGTACTTC.

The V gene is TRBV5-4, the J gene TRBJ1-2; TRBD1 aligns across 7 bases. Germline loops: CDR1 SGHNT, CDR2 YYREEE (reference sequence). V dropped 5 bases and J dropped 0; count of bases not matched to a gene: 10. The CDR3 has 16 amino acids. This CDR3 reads CASSRRQGATNYGYTF. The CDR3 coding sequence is TGTGCCAGCAGTCGCCGACAGGGCGCGACTAACTATGGCTACACCTTC.

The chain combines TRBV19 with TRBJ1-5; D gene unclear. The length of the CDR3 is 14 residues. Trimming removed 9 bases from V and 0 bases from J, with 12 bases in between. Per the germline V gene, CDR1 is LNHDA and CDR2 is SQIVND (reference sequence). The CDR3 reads CASGSIYSNQPQHF. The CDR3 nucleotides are TGTGCCAGCGGGTCAATTTATAGCAATCAGCCCCAGCATTTT.

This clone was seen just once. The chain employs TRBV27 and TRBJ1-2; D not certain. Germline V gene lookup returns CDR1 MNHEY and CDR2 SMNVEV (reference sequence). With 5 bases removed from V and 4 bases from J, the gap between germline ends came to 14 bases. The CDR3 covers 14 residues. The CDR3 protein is CASSPNKRGYGYTF. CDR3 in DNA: TGTGCCAGCAGTCCCAACAAGCGAGGCTATGGCTACACCTTC.

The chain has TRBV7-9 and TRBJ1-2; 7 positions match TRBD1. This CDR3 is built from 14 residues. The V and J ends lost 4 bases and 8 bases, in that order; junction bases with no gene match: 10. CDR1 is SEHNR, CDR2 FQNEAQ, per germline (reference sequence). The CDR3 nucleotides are TGTGCCAGCAGCTATTCCGGGACAGAATACGGCTACACCTTC. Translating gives CASSYSGTEYGYTF.